This T cell receptor (beta chain) was recovered during a study of spatial heterogeneity in lung cancer. Overall study context: Consistent detection of more beta-chain than alpha-chain sequences was observed.

Every TCR cDNA molecule carried a tag that served as a unique molecular identifier. A single record per CDR3 protein comes from TCRdb applying MiXCR to the 5' RACE reads. Among under 11,000 distinct CDR3 sequences, roughly 3.6% were seen once, and the ten largest hold around 50%. In the case of this clonotype: The library was designed around alpha chains, so this beta chain is a stray read whose abundance carries little weight.

Indicated time point: sample taken at primary tumor resection. Unsorted whole RNA of tumor, nontumor lung or frozen PBMC was sequenced. Donors were fewer than 90 untreated early-stage non-small cell lung cancer patients. The CDR3 runs to 15 residues. Germline assignment: CDR1 SNHLY and CDR2 FYNNEI. V was clipped by 2 bases and J by 4 bases, with 12 bases between them. The rearrangement links TRBV2 to TRBJ2-1, with a tentative D call TRBD2 (5 bases). This receptor was taken from a female donor with early-stage non-small cell lung cancer. The material sequenced was PBMCs, taken at surgery. The CDR3 DNA reads as TGTGCCAGCAGTGAATGGTCGGGATTATACAATGAGCAGTTCTTC. This gives the protein CASSEWSGLYNEQFF.